This is a list of T cell receptor beta chains from one sample in a study of CD8 T cells in Susac syndrome. TCRdb ran MiXCR on the immunoSEQ multiplex PCR reads and lists one entry per CDR3 protein. The sample has around 170,000 distinct CDR3 sequences, approximately 95% seen once. What was sequenced was CD4+ T cells from PBMCs. Receptor source: a human donor with Susac syndrome. The CDR3 runs from the conserved cysteine through the conserved F or W. A D gene is named only where the DNA matches it firmly. Only some rows state a clone size, as once, few, many or a class for expanded clones.

CDR3 DNA | CDR3 protein | J gene | CDR3 length | D gene | clone size | V gene
TGTGCCAGCAGTGCCGGGAACTATGGCTACACCTTC | CASSAGNYGYTF | TRBJ1-2 | 12 | . | few | TRBV2
TGCAGCGTTACATGGGGTAACACCATATATTTT | CSVTWGNTIYF | TRBJ1-3 | 11 | . | . | TRBV29-1
TGTGCCAGTAGTGTGGGACCAGTACAAGAGACCCAGTACTTC | CASSVGPVQETQYF | TRBJ2-5 | 14 | . | once | TRBV19
TGTGCCAGCAGCCAAGAGGTCGTGACGGCTAATCAGCCCCAGCATTTT | CASSQEVVTANQPQHF | TRBJ1-5 | 16 | . | once | TRBV3-1
TGTGCCAGCAGCGTAGCCCCTCGGAGCGGGGGGACCACAGATACGCAGTATTTT | CASSVAPRSGGTTDTQYF | TRBJ2-3 | 18 | TRBD2 | . | TRBV9
TGTGCCACCAGTGACACGGACAGGGGCCTGTTCTTC | CATSDTDRGLFF | TRBJ2-1 | 12 | TRBD1 | . | TRBV24-1
TGTGCCAGCAGTTTTCGAGTGAATACGCAGTATTTT | CASSFRVNTQYF | TRBJ2-3 | 12 | . | . | TRBV28
TGTGCCAGCAGCGTACAGGACCAAGAGACCCAGTACTTC | CASSVQDQETQYF | TRBJ2-5 | 13 | . | . | TRBV9
TGTGCCAGCAGCTTACGGCAGGGCAGGGGCACCGGGGAGCTGTTTTTT | CASSLRQGRGTGELFF | TRBJ2-2 | 16 | . | . | TRBV13
TGTGCCAGCAGCTTAGACCCAAATCAGCCCCAGCATTTT | CASSLDPNQPQHF | TRBJ1-5 | 13 | . | . | TRBV7-6
TGTGCCAGCAGTCCTAGGGGGACAGTTAACACTGAAGCTTTCTTT | CASSPRGTVNTEAFF | TRBJ1-1 | 15 | TRBD1 | once | TRBV12-3/TRBV12-4
TGTGCCAGCAGCTTAGCGGGACAGGGTAACACTGAAGCTTTCTTT | CASSLAGQGNTEAFF | TRBJ1-1 | 15 | TRBD1 | . | TRBV7-3